The 30 T cell receptor beta chains below were found in one sample sequenced in a study of T-cell memory formation after mild COVID-19. Using its own MiXCR run on the 5' RACE reads, TCRdb lists one record per CDR3 protein. The table has around 390,000 distinct CDR3 sequences, 15% to 20% seen once; the top ten hold 20% to 25%. Sequencing used PBMCs or a T cell subset sorted from them (not recorded which). These receptors were obtained from a young man who had mild COVID-19 (a few samples of this study predate the infection). Cell type and time point are not known.

This clonotype was seen only a few times. The gene calls are TRBV28 and TRBJ2-2; D might be TRBD2 (6 bases). Deletions cut 7 bases from V and 4 bases from J, with 19 bases between. Per germline, CDR1 MDHEN and CDR2 SYDVKM. This CDR3 spans 16 amino acids. The CDR3 sequence: CASTSPAEGTTGELFF. The CDR3 DNA reads TGTGCCAGCACCTCGCCAGCGGAGGGGACCACCGGGGAGCTGTTTTTT. Using reference TRBV28 and TRBJ2-2 for the parts outside the CDR3, the full variable domain is DVKVTQSSRYLVKRTGEKVFLECVQDMDHENMFWYRQDPGLGLRLIYFSYDVKMKEKGDIPEGYSVSREKKERFSLILESASTNQTSMYLCASTSPAEGTTGELFFGEGSRLTVL.

The chain uses TRBV4-1 and TRBJ1-5, with D tentatively TRBD1 (6 bases). The V end was cut by 6 bases, the J end by 4 bases, with 13 bases between. CDR1 is MGHRA, CDR2 YSYEKL, per germline. The CDR3 runs 14 residues. DNA for the CDR3: TGCGCCAGCAGTGACCAGGGGTCAAATCAGCCCCAGCATTTT. Encoded protein: CASSDQGSNQPQHF.

The V and J genes are TRBV6-5 and TRBJ2-1, with D tentatively TRBD2 (6 bases). Looked up from germline, CDR1 is MNHEY and CDR2 is SVGAGI. This CDR3 comprises 15 residues. V dropped 10 bases and J dropped 6 bases, with 22 bases sitting between them. The CDR3: CATSPPGTALNEQFF. The CDR3 coding sequence is TGTGCCACCTCCCCCCCTGGGACTGCACTCAATGAGCAGTTCTTC.

To note about this clonotype: An end of the junction does not agree with germline; a read error may underlie this. This chain links TRBV23-1 with TRBJ2-5; 7 bases match TRBD1. TRBV23-1 counts as an open reading frame of uncertain function. CDR3 size: 14 residues. Written as DNA, the CDR3 is TGCGCCAGCAGTCTACAGGGGAAGGGGGAGAACCAGTACTTC. Encoded protein: CASSLQGKGENQYF.

The V gene is TRBV7-9, the J gene TRBJ1-1; the D is unclear. The germline V gene has CDR1 SEHNR and CDR2 FQNEAQ (reference sequence). CDR3 length: 14 amino acids. With 3 bases removed from V and 5 bases from J, the gap between germline ends came to 13 bases. The CDR3 region is CASSFSQLGTEAFF. The CDR3 DNA reads as TGTGCCAGCAGCTTTTCCCAATTGGGTACTGAAGCTTTCTTT.

This chain links TRBV6-1 with TRBJ1-5; 7 nucleotides align to TRBD1. CDR3 size: 18 residues. V lost 1 base and J lost 0; bases outside the gene matches: 9. Looked up from germline, CDR1 is MNHNS and CDR2 is SASEGT. The DNA of the CDR3 is TGTGCCAGCAGTGAAGTAAAGGGACAGCCCTATAGCAATCAGCCCCAGCATTTT. Its protein is CASSEVKGQPYSNQPQHF.

This clonotype was counted between two and nine times. The rearrangement joins TRBV9 to TRBJ1-6, with unresolved D. The CDR3 has 17 amino acids. V was trimmed by 4 bases and J by 2 bases, leaving 16 bases between them. Per germline, CDR1 SGDLS and CDR2 YYNGEE. The CDR3 nucleotides read TGTGCCAGCAGCCCCGACGGCACGAAGGCCTATAATTCACCCCTCCACTTT. This encodes CASSPDGTKAYNSPLHF.

Only a few counts were recorded for this clonotype. The chain combines TRBV5-5 with TRBJ2-3; D uncertain. CDR3 length: 12 residues. Trimming stripped 4 bases from V and 3 bases from J, with 6 bases between. The germline gives CDR1 SGHKS, CDR2 YYEKEE (reference sequence). The CDR3 DNA reads as TGTGCCAGCAGCGGTAAGACAGATACGCAGTATTTT. It translates to CASSGKTDTQYF. The full variable domain, rest sourced from reference TRBV5-5 and TRBJ2-3, is DAGVTQSPTHLIKTRGQQVTLRCSPISGHKSVSWYQQVLGQGPQFIFQYYEKEERGRGNFPDRFSARQFPNYSSELNVNALLLGDSALYLCASSGKTDTQYFGPGTRLTVL.

V and J are TRBV3-1 and TRBJ2-5; no definite D call. The germline V gene has CDR1 LGHDT and CDR2 YNNKEL (reference sequence). Trimming shortened V by 2 bases and J by 5 bases, and 12 bases separated the two germline ends. The CDR3 sequence is 14 residues long. CDR3 bases: TGTGCCAGCAGCCAACAGAGTACTTCGGAGACCCAGTACTTC. Amino acids: CASSQQSTSETQYF.

The CDR3 protein is CASSQVRGMAGELFF. The CDR3 nucleotides read TGTGCCAGCAGCCAAGTCCGAGGGATGGCGGGGGAGCTGTTTTTT. The rearrangement joins TRBV3-1 to TRBJ1-4; D perhaps matches TRBD2 (5 bases). With the DNA end fitting TRBJ2-2 better, the J assignment may be wrong. CDR3 length: 15 residues. The V gene's germline CDR1 is LGHDT and CDR2 YNNKEL (reference sequence).

This CDR3 reads CASSVKTGAYEQYF. The CDR3 DNA is TGCGCCAGCAGCGTTAAGACAGGGGCCTACGAGCAGTACTTC. The chain couples TRBV4-3 to TRBJ2-7, with 8 bases that match TRBD1. CDR3 length: 14 residues. With 5 bases clipped from V and 2 bases from J, the junction kept 5 bases outside the gene matches. CDR1 and CDR2 (germline): LGHNA, YSLEER.

The chain joins TRBV4-1 to TRBJ1-4, with D hard to call. The CDR3 extends over 19 amino acids. The V gene lost 0 bases and the J gene lost 4 bases, with 21 bases spanning the gap. Per the germline V gene, CDR1 is MGHRA and CDR2 is YSYEKL. The chain's CDR3 is CASSQDLAGRRSFNEKLFF. CDR3 bases: TGCGCCAGCAGCCAAGATTTAGCAGGACGTCGTTCATTTAATGAAAAACTGTTTTTT.

Ten or more counts support this clonotype. The chain is built from TRBV5-1 and TRBJ1-2; unclear D gene. CDR1 and CDR2 (germline): SGHRS, YFSETQ. The CDR3 is made up of 11 amino acids. V was pared by 3 bases and J by 7 bases, with 7 bases between. Written as DNA, the CDR3 is TGCGCCAGCAGCTCCTGGAGTGGCTACACCTTC. It specifies CASSSWSGYTF. The full variable domain, rest sourced from reference TRBV5-1 and TRBJ1-2, is KAGVTQTPRYLIKTRGQQVTLSCSPISGHRSVSWYQQTPGQGLQFLFEYFSETQRNKGNFPGRFSGRQFSNSRSEMNVSTLELGDSALYLCASSSWSGYTFGSGTRLTVV.

This clonotype occurred a few times. The V call is TRBV7-8, the J call TRBJ2-5, with no clear D. V dropped 1 base and J dropped 4 bases, with 10 bases sitting between them. The germline gives CDR1 SGHVS, CDR2 FQNEAQ. The CDR3 is made up of 14 amino acids. Here the CDR3 DNA reads TGTGCCAGCAGCTTAGGATCTCTCTCAGAGACCCAGTACTTC. Amino acids: CASSLGSLSETQYF.

This clonotype was recorded at least ten times. V usage is TRBV20-1 and J usage is TRBJ2-7; 10 nucleotides agree with TRBD1. The CDR3 totals 14 residues. V lost 3 bases and J lost 5; bases outside the gene matches: 7. CDR1 and CDR2 from the germline V gene are DFQATT and SNEGSKA (reference sequence). Written as DNA, the CDR3 is TGCAGTGCTAGTTTGGGACAGGGGAGAAACGAGCAGTACTTC. It specifies CSASLGQGRNEQYF.

The chain has TRBV7-2 and TRBJ1-4, with D perhaps matching TRBD1 (5 bases). Trimming pared 5 bases from V and 8 bases from J, leaving 21 bases between. This CDR3 comprises 16 residues. CDR1 is SGHTA and CDR2 is FQGNSA in the germline V gene. For the CDR3, the DNA is TGTGCCAGCAGCACCCCGTGGGCAGGGAGAAGGGAAAAACTGTTTTTT. This gives the protein CASSTPWAGRREKLFF.

The J gene is TRBJ1-3, the V gene TRBV6-5; TRBD1 matches 7 bases. Losses at the gene ends were 6 bases for V and 0 bases for J; bases not matched to a gene: 5. The CDR3 consists of 15 residues. Germline assignment: CDR1 MNHEY and CDR2 SVGAGI. The CDR3 is CASSKGQFSGNTIYF. The CDR3 coding sequence is TGTGCCAGCAGCAAGGGACAGTTCTCTGGAAACACCATATATTTT.

A few counts support this clonotype. The J gene is TRBJ1-3, the V gene TRBV3-1; TRBD1 matches 7 bases. V dropped 2 bases and J dropped 0; count of bases not matched to a gene: 1. The CDR3 is 15 residues long. Germline V gene sequence: CDR1 LGHDT, CDR2 YNNKEL (reference sequence). The DNA of the CDR3 is TGTGCCAGCAGCCAACGACAGGGCTCTGGAAACACCATATATTTT. As protein: CASSQRQGSGNTIYF. The full variable domain, rest sourced from reference TRBV3-1 and TRBJ1-3, is DTAVSQTPKYLVTQMGNDKSIKCEQNLGHDTMYWYKQDSKKFLKIMFSYNNKELIINETVPNRFSPKSPDKAHLNLHINSLELGDSAVYFCASSQRQGSGNTIYFGEGSWLTVV.

This clonotype has at least ten counts. The V and J genes are TRBV7-2 and TRBJ2-7; D may be TRBD2 (5 bases). The germline V gene has CDR1 SGHTA and CDR2 FQGNSA. The CDR3 covers 13 residues. V was clipped by 4 bases and J by 7 bases, with 14 bases between them. DNA for the CDR3: TGTGCCAGCAGCTCGCGTCGGGGAAGTGAGCAGTACGTC. Protein: CASSSRRGSEQYV.

This clonotype was seen a handful of times. The chain carries TRBV6-4 and TRBJ2-1, with TRBD2 identical over 11 bases. The CDR3 contains 17 residues. The germline V gene has CDR1 MRHNA and CDR2 SNTAGT. J lost 9 bases, V lost 5 bases, and 15 bases had no gene match. As DNA, the CDR3 is TGTGCCAGCAGTCAATTGGGACTAGCGGACGACCGGGGTGAGCAGTTCTTC. It yields the protein CASSQLGLADDRGEQFF.

Only a few counts were recorded for this clonotype. The CDR3 nucleotides are TGCAGTGCCAGGGACGCGGCGGGGGCAGACAATTCACCCCTCCACTTT. It yields the protein CSARDAAGADNSPLHF. V is TRBV20-1 and J is TRBJ1-6; maybe TRBD1 (6 bases). CDR3 length: 16 amino acids. V lost 6 bases and J 7 bases, leaving 22 bases between the germline ends. The germline V gene encodes CDR1 DFQATT and CDR2 SNEGSKA (reference sequence).

This chain uses TRBV12-3 or TRBV12-4 with TRBJ2-5; 7 bases are shared with TRBD2. With V trimmed by 7 bases and J by 5 bases, 10 bases remained unmatched. The length of the CDR3 is 14 residues. The CDR3 region is CASTPGLSIETQYF. In nucleotides, the CDR3 is TGTGCCAGCACCCCGGGACTAAGCATCGAGACCCAGTACTTC.

The sample holds a few counts of this clonotype. The rearrangement uses TRBV12-3 or TRBV12-4 and TRBJ2-2, with 11 bases identical to TRBD2. Unmatched junction bases numbered 16, after V lost 6 bases and J lost 7 bases. The CDR3 contains 18 residues. CDR3 nucleotide sequence: TGTGCCAGCAGACCCAGACTAGCGGGATGGATTATAGGCGGGGAGCTGTTTTTT. Amino acid sequence: CASRPRLAGWIIGGELFF.

This chain connects TRBV4-3 to TRBJ1-2; weak D call: TRBD1 (5 bases). CDR3 length equals 15 residues. The ends were cut back, 1 base at V and 3 bases at J, with 12 bases in the middle. Per the germline V gene, CDR1 is LGHNA and CDR2 is YSLEER. DNA for the CDR3: TGCGCCAGCAGCCAAGGGGTCCAAGGGGACTATGGCTACACCTTC. Encoded protein: CASSQGVQGDYGYTF.

The rearrangement uses TRBV10-1 and TRBJ2-2; 11 nucleotides match TRBD2. With V trimmed by 11 bases and J by 6 bases, 17 bases remained unmatched. The CDR3 is 17 residues long. Germline values: CDR1 WNHNN, CDR2 SYGVQD (reference sequence). CDR3 amino acids: CASGPAGATSGAGELFF. For the CDR3, the DNA is TGCGCCTCGGGCCCGGCCGGTGCGACTAGCGGGGCCGGGGAGCTGTTTTTT.

The chain joins TRBV20-1 to TRBJ2-3; TRBD2 is a possible D gene (7 bases). Germline assignment: CDR1 DFQATT and CDR2 SNEGSKA (reference sequence). The CDR3 sequence is 16 residues long. V was trimmed by 5 bases and J by 6 bases, leaving 24 bases between them. CDR3 region: CSARGEGGLKWDTQYF. CDR3 in DNA: TGCAGTGCTCGAGGGGAGGGGGGTCTCAAATGGGATACGCAGTATTTT.

This clonotype was observed a handful of times. This chain links TRBV11-2 with TRBJ1-4, with D perhaps matching TRBD1 (6 bases). Germline V gene sequence: CDR1 SGHAT, CDR2 FQNNGV. Between the trimmed V and J ends, which lost 7 bases and 3 bases, there was a span of 18 bases. This CDR3 spans 16 amino acids. The CDR3 loop is CASNPYTGISNEKLFF. The DNA for the CDR3 is TGTGCCAGCAACCCGTATACAGGGATATCTAATGAAAAACTGTTTTTT.

This rearrangement joins TRBV7-2 to TRBJ2-7, with 10 bases that match TRBD2. V lost 2 bases to trimming and J lost 5 bases; unmatched junction nucleotides: 6. In germline, CDR1 is SGHTA, CDR2 FQGNSA. This CDR3 spans 15 amino acids. The chain's CDR3 is CASSLNSGGRDEQYF. CDR3 bases: TGTGCCAGCAGCTTAAATAGCGGGGGGAGGGACGAGCAGTACTTC.

The chain has TRBV15 and TRBJ1-1; D is ambiguous. V lost 0 bases and J 11 bases, leaving 13 bases between the germline ends. Germline CDR1 and CDR2: LNHNV and YYDKDF (reference sequence). The CDR3 covers 13 residues. For the CDR3, the DNA is TGTGCCACCAGCAGAGATCGAAAGACCTGGGCTTTCTTT. It is translated as CATSRDRKTWAFF.

This rearrangement joins TRBV15 to TRBJ1-1; a weak D match, TRBD1 (5 bases). From germline, CDR1 is LNHNV and CDR2 YYDKDF (reference sequence). The CDR3 loop spans 13 amino acids. V lost 9 bases to trimming and J lost 1 base, with 12 bases between them. CDR3 amino acids: CATRLGANTEAFF. The CDR3 DNA follows: TGTGCCACTCGTTTAGGGGCGAACACTGAAGCTTTCTTT.